This record concerns one T cell receptor beta chain sequence. This record comes from a study of blood T cell repertoires in COVID-19. The overall study: Specimens from acute and convalescent COVID-19 originated in the United States, Italy and Spain. T cells, B-cell-depleted T cells, or PBMCs provided the cDNA or gDNA that served as material.

Original methodology: Amplification from reference gene primers served as the basis for estimated nucleated cell counts. TCRdb keeps only in-frame clones here, not all; method: immunoSEQ multiplex PCR. The DNA gave D and trimming, while V, J and clone size come from that table. The sample lists some 250,000 clones, 86% seen once, with 5.5% to 6.5% in the top ten. This CDR3 has 14 amino acids. The ends lost 2 bases at V and 3 bases at J; junction bases unmatched: 6. The germline V gene encodes CDR1 GTSNPN and CDR2 SVGIG (reference sequence). The J gene is TRBJ2-7, the V gene TRBV30; 8 bases align to TRBD1. The material sequenced was peripheral blood. The origin of this receptor is a man aged 55-75 years with acute or convalescent COVID-19. The DNA for the CDR3 is TGTGCCTGGAGTTTTGACAGGGGAAACTACGAGCAGTACTTC. It codes for CAWSFDRGNYEQYF.